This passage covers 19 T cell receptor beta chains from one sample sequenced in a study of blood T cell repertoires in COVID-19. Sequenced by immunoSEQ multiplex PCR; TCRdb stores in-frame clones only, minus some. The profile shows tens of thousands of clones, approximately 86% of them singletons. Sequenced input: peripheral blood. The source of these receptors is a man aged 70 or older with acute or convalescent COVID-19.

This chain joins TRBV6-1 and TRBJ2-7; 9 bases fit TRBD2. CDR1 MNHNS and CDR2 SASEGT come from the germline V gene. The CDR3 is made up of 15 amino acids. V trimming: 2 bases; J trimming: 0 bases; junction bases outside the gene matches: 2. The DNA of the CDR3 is TGTGCCAGCAGTGAACTAGCGGGGAGCTCCTACGAGCAGTACTTC. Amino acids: CASSELAGSSYEQYF.

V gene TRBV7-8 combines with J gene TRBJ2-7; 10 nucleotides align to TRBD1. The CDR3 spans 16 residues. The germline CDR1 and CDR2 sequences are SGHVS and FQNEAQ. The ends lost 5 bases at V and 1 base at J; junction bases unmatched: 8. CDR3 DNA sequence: TGTGCCAGCAGCCATATGGGACAGGGGTTATCCTACGAGCAGTACTTC. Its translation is CASSHMGQGLSYEQYF.

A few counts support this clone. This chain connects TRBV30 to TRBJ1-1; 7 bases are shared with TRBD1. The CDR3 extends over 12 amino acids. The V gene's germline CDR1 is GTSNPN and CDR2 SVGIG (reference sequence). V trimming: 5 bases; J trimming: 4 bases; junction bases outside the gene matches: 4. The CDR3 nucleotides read TGTGCCTGGGACAGGGCGATCACTGAAGCTTTCTTT. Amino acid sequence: CAWDRAITEAFF. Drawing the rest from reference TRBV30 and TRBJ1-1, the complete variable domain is SQTIHQWPATLVQPVGSPLSLECTVEGTSNPNLYWYRQAAGRGLQLLFYSVGIGQISSEVPQNLSASRPQDRQFILSSKKLLLSDSGFYLCAWDRAITEAFFGQGTRLTVV.

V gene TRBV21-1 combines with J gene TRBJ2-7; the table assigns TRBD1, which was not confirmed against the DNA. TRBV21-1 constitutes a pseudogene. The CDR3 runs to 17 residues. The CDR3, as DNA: TGTGCCAGCCCCAATCAGGATGGCGCGAGCCGAACCTACGAGCAGTACTTC. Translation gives CASPNQDGASRTYEQYF.

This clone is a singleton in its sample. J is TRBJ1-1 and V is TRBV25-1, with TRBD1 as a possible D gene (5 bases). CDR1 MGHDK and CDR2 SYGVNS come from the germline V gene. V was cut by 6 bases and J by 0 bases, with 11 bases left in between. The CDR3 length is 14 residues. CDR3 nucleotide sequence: TGTGCCAGCAGGCGGGGGGGGGTGAACACTGAAGCTTTCTTT. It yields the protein CASRRGGVNTEAFF.

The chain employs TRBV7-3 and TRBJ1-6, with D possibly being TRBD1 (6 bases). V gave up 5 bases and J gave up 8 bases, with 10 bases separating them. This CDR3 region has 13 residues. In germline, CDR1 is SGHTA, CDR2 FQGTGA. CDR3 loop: CASSVYRDSPLHF. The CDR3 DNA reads TGTGCCAGCAGCGTCTACAGGGATTCACCCCTCCACTTT.

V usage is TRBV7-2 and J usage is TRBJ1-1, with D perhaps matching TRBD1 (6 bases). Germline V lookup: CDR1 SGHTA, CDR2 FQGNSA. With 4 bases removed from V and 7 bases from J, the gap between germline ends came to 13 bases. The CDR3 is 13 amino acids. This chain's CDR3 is CASSSQTGFEAFF. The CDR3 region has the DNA TGTGCCAGCAGCTCACAAACAGGGTTTGAAGCTTTCTTT.

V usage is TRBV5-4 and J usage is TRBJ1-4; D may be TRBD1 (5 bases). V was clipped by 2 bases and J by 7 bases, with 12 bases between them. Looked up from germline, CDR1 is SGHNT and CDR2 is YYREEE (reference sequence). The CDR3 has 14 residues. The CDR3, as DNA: TGTGCCAGCAGCTTTCAGGGCGTTACTGAAAAACTGTTTTTT. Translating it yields CASSFQGVTEKLFF.

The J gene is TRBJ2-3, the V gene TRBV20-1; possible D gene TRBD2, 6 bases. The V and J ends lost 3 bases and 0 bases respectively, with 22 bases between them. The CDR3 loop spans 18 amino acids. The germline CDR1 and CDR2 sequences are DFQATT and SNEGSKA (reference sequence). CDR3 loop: CSASLIAGIFTSTDTQYF. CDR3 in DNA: TGCAGTGCTAGTCTAATCGCGGGGATATTTACTAGCACAGATACGCAGTATTTT.

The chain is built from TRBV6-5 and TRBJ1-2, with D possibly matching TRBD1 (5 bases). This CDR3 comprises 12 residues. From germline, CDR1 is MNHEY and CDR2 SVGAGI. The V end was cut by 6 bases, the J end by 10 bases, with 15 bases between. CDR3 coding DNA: TGTGCCAGCAGGTTCGACAGATGGGCCTACACCTTC. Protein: CASRFDRWAYTF.

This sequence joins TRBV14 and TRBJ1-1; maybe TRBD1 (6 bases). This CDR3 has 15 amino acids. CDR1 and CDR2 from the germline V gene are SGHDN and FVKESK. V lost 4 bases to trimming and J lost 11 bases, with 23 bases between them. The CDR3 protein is CASSPDSRDNVGAFF. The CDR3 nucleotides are TGTGCCAGCAGCCCCGACTCTCGGGACAATGTGGGCGCTTTCTTT.

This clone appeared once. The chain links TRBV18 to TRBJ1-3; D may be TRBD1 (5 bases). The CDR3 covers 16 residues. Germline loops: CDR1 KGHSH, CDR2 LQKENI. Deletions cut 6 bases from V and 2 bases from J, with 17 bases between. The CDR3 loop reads CASSPQKGLTGNTIYF. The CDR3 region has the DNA TGTGCCAGCTCGCCCCAAAAGGGACTTACTGGAAACACCATATATTTT.

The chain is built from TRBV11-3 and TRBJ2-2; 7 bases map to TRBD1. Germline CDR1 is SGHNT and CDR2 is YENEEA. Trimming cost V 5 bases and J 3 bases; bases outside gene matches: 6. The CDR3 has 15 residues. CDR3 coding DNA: TGTGCCAGCAGCCCTCGGGACAGCTACACCGGGGAGCTGTTTTTT. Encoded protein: CASSPRDSYTGELFF.

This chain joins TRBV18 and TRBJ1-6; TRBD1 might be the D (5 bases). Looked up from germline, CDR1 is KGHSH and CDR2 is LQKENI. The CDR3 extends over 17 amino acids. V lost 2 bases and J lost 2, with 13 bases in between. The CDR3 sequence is CASSPLSGTAYNSPLHF. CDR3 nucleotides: TGTGCCAGCTCACCATTATCCGGGACTGCCTATAATTCACCCCTCCACTTT.

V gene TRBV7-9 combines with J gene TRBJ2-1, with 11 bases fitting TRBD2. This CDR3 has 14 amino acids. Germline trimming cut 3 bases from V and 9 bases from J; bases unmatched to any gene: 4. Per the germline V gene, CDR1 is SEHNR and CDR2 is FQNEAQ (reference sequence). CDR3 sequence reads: CASSFSGGAPEQFF. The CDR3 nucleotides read TGTGCCAGCAGCTTTAGCGGGGGGGCCCCTGAGCAGTTCTTC. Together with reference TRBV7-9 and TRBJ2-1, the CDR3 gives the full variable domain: DTGVSQNPRHKITKRGQNVTFRCDPISEHNRLYWYRQTLGQGPEFLTYFQNEAQLEKSRLLSDRFSAERPKGSFSTLEIQRTEQGDSAMYLCASSFSGGAPEQFFGPGTRLTVL.

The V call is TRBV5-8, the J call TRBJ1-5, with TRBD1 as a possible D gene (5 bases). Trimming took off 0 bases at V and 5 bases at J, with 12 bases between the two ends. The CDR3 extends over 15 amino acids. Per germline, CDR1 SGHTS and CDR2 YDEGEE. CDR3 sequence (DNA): TGTGCCAGCAGCTTGGATAACAGGCGCGATCAGCCCCAGCATTTT. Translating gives CASSLDNRRDQPQHF.

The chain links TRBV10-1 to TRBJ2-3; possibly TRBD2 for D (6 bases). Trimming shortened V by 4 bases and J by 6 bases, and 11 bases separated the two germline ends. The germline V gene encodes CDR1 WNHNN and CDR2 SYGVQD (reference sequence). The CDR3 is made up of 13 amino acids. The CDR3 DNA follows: TGCGCCAGCAGTGGTCGGGGGATGGATACGCAGTATTTT. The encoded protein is CASSGRGMDTQYF.

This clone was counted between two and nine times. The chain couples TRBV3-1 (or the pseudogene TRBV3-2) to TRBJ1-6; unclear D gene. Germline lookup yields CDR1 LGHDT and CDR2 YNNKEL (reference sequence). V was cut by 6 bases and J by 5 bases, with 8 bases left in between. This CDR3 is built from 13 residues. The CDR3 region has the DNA TGTGCCAGCAGGGAGCTTAATAATTCACCCCTCCACTTT. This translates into CASRELNNSPLHF.

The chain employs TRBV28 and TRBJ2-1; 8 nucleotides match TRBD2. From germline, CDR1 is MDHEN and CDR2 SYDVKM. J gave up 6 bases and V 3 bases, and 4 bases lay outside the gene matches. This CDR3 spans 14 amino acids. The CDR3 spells CASSFSGSFNEQFF. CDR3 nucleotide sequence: TGTGCCAGCAGTTTCAGCGGGAGTTTCAATGAGCAGTTCTTC.